One sample yielded the 21 T cell receptor beta chains listed below, sequenced in a study of blood T cell repertoires in COVID-19. Sequenced by immunoSEQ multiplex PCR; TCRdb stores in-frame clones only, minus some. The sample contains roughly 68,000 clones, 84% of which appear only once. Sequencing was carried out using peripheral blood. These receptors all stem from a man between 50 and 59 years old with active COVID-19.

This clone was detected once. The V and J genes are TRBV29-1 and TRBJ2-6; a possible D gene is TRBD2 (5 bases). The CDR3 length is 15 residues. Trimming removed 4 bases at V and 0 bases at J, with 10 bases between. Germline lookup yields CDR1 SQVTM and CDR2 ANQGSEA. The CDR3 spells CSVGVGSSGANVLTF. The CDR3 DNA reads as TGCAGCGTTGGTGTGGGGAGCTCTGGGGCCAACGTCCTGACTTTC.

V gene TRBV7-9 combines with J gene TRBJ1-3; TRBD1 matches 7 bases. Germline CDR1 reads SEHNR; CDR2 reads FQNEAQ (reference sequence). Trimming took 5 bases from V and 0 from J; bases not matched to a gene: 7. The CDR3 loop spans 16 amino acids. As DNA, the CDR3 is TGTGCCAGCAGCCAGACAGGGATCCTCTCTGGAAACACCATATATTTT. As protein: CASSQTGILSGNTIYF.

This chain connects TRBV5-4 to TRBJ1-2, with a tentative D call TRBD1 (5 bases). CDR3 length: 15 amino acids. V was clipped by 5 bases and J by 0 bases, with 14 bases between them. Germline V gene sequence: CDR1 SGHNT, CDR2 YYREEE (reference sequence). The CDR3 region is CASSPTALANYGYTF. The CDR3 DNA follows: TGTGCCAGCAGTCCGACAGCGCTCGCTAACTATGGCTACACCTTC.

The chain couples TRBV7-9 to TRBJ1-2; D might be TRBD1 (5 bases). The CDR3 loop spans 15 amino acids. V lost 5 bases, J lost 4 bases, and 17 bases lay in between. Germline lookup yields CDR1 SEHNR and CDR2 FQNEAQ (reference sequence). CDR3 nucleotide sequence: TGTGCCAGCAGCCCCTCGGGGGGGACTGGCTATGGCTACACCTTC. Its protein product is CASSPSGGTGYGYTF.

The chain recombines TRBV9 with TRBJ2-3, with a tentative D call TRBD2 (5 bases). The V end was cut by 2 bases, the J end by 1 base, with 11 bases between. The CDR3 extends over 15 amino acids. The V gene's germline CDR1 is SGDLS and CDR2 YYNGEE. The CDR3 DNA sequence: TGTGCCAGCAGCGTCGGGCCGCGGGGCACAGATACGCAGTATTTT. This codes for CASSVGPRGTDTQYF.

The chain links TRBV3-1 (or the pseudogene TRBV3-2) to TRBJ2-1; TRBD1 aligns across 8 bases. The CDR3 is 16 residues long. Germline V CDR1 and CDR2: LGHDT, YNNKEL (reference sequence). V shed 4 bases and J 7 bases; nucleotides not matched to a gene: 12. The CDR3 loop reads CASSREQRRTGNEQFF. In nucleotides, the CDR3 is TGTGCCAGCAGCCGAGAGCAGCGCAGGACAGGGAATGAGCAGTTCTTC.

This chain uses TRBV18 with TRBJ2-7; D is perhaps TRBD1 (6 bases). The germline V gene has CDR1 KGHSH and CDR2 LQKENI. V was clipped by 0 bases and J by 2 bases, with 8 bases between them. This CDR3 is 14 amino acids long. CDR3 bases: TGTGCCAGCTCACCACCGAAGGGGGCCTACGAGCAGTACTTC. This gives the protein CASSPPKGAYEQYF.

In the case of this clone: This clone may be a read error of a much larger clone one base away. Other DNA sequences in this specimen translate into the identical CDR3. For the CDR3, the DNA is TGTGCCAGCAGTTTTGGGGGGTACAATGAGCAGTTCTTC. Residues: CASSFGGYNEQFF. The chain employs TRBV12-3 or TRBV12-4 and TRBJ2-1; D might be TRBD2 (6 bases). The CDR3 spans 13 residues. The ends were cut back, 3 bases at V and 4 bases at J, with 7 bases in the middle.

This clone was seen once. In DNA form, the CDR3 reads TGCAGCGTTGTCGCTCTTCAGGGCTACGAGCAGTACTTC. The encoded protein is CSVVALQGYEQYF. J is TRBJ2-7 and V is TRBV29-1, with D possibly TRBD1 on 5 matching bases. Germline loops: CDR1 SQVTM, CDR2 ANQGSEA. The CDR3 sequence is 13 residues long. V dropped 4 bases and J dropped 3 bases, with 13 bases sitting between them.

J is TRBJ2-3 and V is TRBV6-5; D remains unclear. The CDR3 extends over 13 amino acids. Looked up from germline, CDR1 is MNHEY and CDR2 is SVGAGI. Trimming took off 2 bases at V and 8 bases at J, with 11 bases between the two ends. CDR3 coding DNA: TGTGCCAGCAGTTACCCCGGGTCCTTTACGCAGTATTTT. As protein: CASSYPGSFTQYF.

This clone turned up a few times. The chain uses TRBV2 and TRBJ2-2, with D possibly matching TRBD2 (5 bases). Germline-derived CDR1 and CDR2 are SNHLY and FYNNEI. Between the trimmed V and J ends, which lost 4 bases and 11 bases, there was a span of 11 bases. The CDR3 loop spans 12 amino acids. Here the CDR3 DNA reads TGTGCCAGCAGTGTAGAGGGCCCTGAGCTGTTTTTT. Amino acid sequence: CASSVEGPELFF.

The chain links TRBV5-8 to TRBJ2-3; 13 bases align to TRBD2. This CDR3 region has 15 residues. CDR1 is SGHTS, CDR2 YDEGEE, per germline. The J segment lost 4 bases and the V segment lost 4 bases, leaving 3 bases of the junction unmatched. CDR3 DNA sequence: TGTGCCAGCAGCCCAGGACTAGCGGGAGCAGATACGCAGTATTTT. Its translation is CASSPGLAGADTQYF.

This chain joins TRBV29-1 and TRBJ1-2, with 7 bases identical to TRBD1. Trimming removed 7 bases from V and 4 bases from J; junction bases left unmatched: 12. The CDR3 is made up of 14 amino acids. CDR1 is SQVTM and CDR2 is ANQGSEA in the germline V gene. CDR3 amino acids: CSAVSGTVVYGYTF. CDR3 DNA: TGCAGCGCCGTTTCCGGGACAGTCGTCTATGGCTACACCTTC.

The J gene is TRBJ1-6, the V gene TRBV9; no clear D. The V gene's germline CDR1 is SGDLS and CDR2 YYNGEE. V lost 2 bases to trimming and J lost 8 bases, with 14 bases between them. The CDR3 is 15 amino acids. The CDR3 nucleotides read TGTGCCAGCAGCGTGCAACCTGGGCCGGATTCACCCCTCCACTTT. Translated: CASSVQPGPDSPLHF.

This clone was seen only once. V usage is TRBV3-1 (or the pseudogene TRBV3-2) and J usage is TRBJ2-7, with TRBD2 matching 8 bases. The CDR3 has 16 residues. The ends lost 4 bases at V and 3 bases at J; junction bases unmatched: 11. Germline V lookup: CDR1 LGHDT, CDR2 YNNKEL (reference sequence). CDR3 amino acids: CASSPPWGGRFYEQYF. As DNA, the CDR3 is TGTGCCAGCAGCCCACCTTGGGGCGGGAGGTTCTACGAGCAGTACTTC.

This rearrangement joins TRBV6-2 or TRBV6-3 to TRBJ2-3; 16 nucleotides match TRBD2. V was clipped by 2 bases and J by 4 bases; unmatched bases: 0. CDR3 length: 16 amino acids. In germline, CDR1 is MNHEY, CDR2 SVGEGT. The CDR3 DNA reads TGTGCCAGCAGTTACGGGACTAGCGGGGGGGCAGATACGCAGTATTTT. This translates into CASSYGTSGGADTQYF.

The chain employs TRBV7-2 and TRBJ1-6, with TRBD1 identical over 11 bases. V gave up 5 bases and J gave up 6 bases; unmatched junction bases: 3. The CDR3 runs to 15 residues. CDR1 SGHTA and CDR2 FQGNSA come from the germline V gene. The CDR3 region is CASSLGQGGNSPLHF. CDR3 DNA: TGTGCCAGCAGCCTGGGACAGGGGGGTAATTCACCCCTCCACTTT.

CDR3 in DNA: TGCGCCAGCAGCGCCGGGACAGGGGATGAGACCCAGTACTTC. It encodes CASSAGTGDETQYF. The genes are TRBV5-1 and TRBJ2-5, with 10 nucleotides matching TRBD1. In germline, CDR1 is SGHRS, CDR2 YFSETQ. The V gene end was trimmed by 4 bases and the J gene end by 5 bases; junction bases not matched to a gene: 5. This CDR3 contains 14 residues.

The chain has TRBV30 and TRBJ2-7; D gene unclear. V was clipped by 0 bases and J by 1 base, with 4 bases between them. CDR3 length equals 12 residues. Germline-derived CDR1 and CDR2 are GTSNPN and SVGIG (reference sequence). In DNA, the CDR3 is TGTGCCTGGAGTGTACAGTCCTACGAGCAGTACTTC. This encodes CAWSVQSYEQYF.

The CDR3 is CATSDRPNNSPLHF. Here the CDR3 DNA reads TGTGCCACCTCCGACAGACCTAATAATTCACCCCTCCACTTT. J is TRBJ1-6 and V is TRBV19; perhaps TRBD1 as D (5 bases). The V end lost 10 bases, the J end lost 5 bases, and 15 bases lay between the germline ends. Germline V gene data show CDR1 as LNHDA and CDR2 as SQIVND (reference sequence). The CDR3 sequence is 14 residues long.

The chain employs TRBV5-3 and TRBJ1-1, with D tentatively TRBD1 (6 bases). TRBV5-3 is an ORF for which the function is uncertain. The CDR3 sequence is 14 residues long. V lost 4 bases and J lost 4, with 14 bases in between. CDR3 residues: CARSGGGQFTEAFF. The CDR3 DNA reads TGTGCCAGAAGCGGCGGGGGCCAATTCACTGAAGCTTTCTTT.